This TCR beta chain came from a study of response to subunit inactivated influenza vaccine. Study-wide findings and caveats: T cells newly recruited by each seasonal influenza vaccination are few, the authors suggested.

This clonotype was seen many times. Its matching antigen is unknown. Germline V gene data show CDR1 as SGHDT and CDR2 as YYEEEE. This CDR3 is 15 amino acids long. Trimming pared 4 bases from V and 8 bases from J, leaving 21 bases between. TCRdb ran MiXCR on the RT-PCR reads and lists one entry per CDR3 protein. The sample consists of about 190,000 distinct CDR3 sequences, over 13% of them appearing once. The starting material was CD8+ T cells sorted from PBMCs, obtained 5 to 6 days after vaccination. V and J are TRBV5-6 and TRBJ1-2; D is possibly TRBD1 (6 bases). The sequence came from a man aged 50-60 years who received an inactivated influenza vaccine. In DNA, the CDR3 is TGTGCCAGCAGCCGGGGCGAGGGGGTAACGGGGGGCTACACCTTC. Amino acid sequence: CASSRGEGVTGGYTF.